One T cell receptor beta chain is described in this entry. The specificity of this receptor is unknown. One base away there is no much larger clone; base qualities are not given. The trim is 1 base for V and 5 bases for J, with a gap of 18 bases between the germline ends. CDR1 and CDR2 are drawn from the germline V gene: SGHRS, YFSETQ. From its cysteine to its phenylalanine, the CDR3 spans 16 amino acids. The read is trimmed to its CDR3 DNA, 48 bases read in frame from base 1. This specimen belongs to a study of cytomegalovirus exposure and HLA in healthy donors (dated by TCRdb to about 2017). General notes on the study: The 500 to 700 repertoires of the first cohort and the roughly 120 validation repertoires were produced on the same platform, according to a later analysis. The study aimed to test whether cataloging public T cell receptors could reveal signatures of past pathogen exposure. Besides the first cohort of more than 650 subjects, a separate validation cohort made up of about 120 different subjects was used. The study combined high-throughput TCR immunosequencing, statistical association of individual TCRs with disease status, and machine learning to predict cytomegalovirus infection status.

The donors were included in the validation cohort of 100 to 150 subjects, a group kept apart from the roughly 670-subject first cohort. Overall study outcomes, separate from this receptor: Cytomegalovirus status was reported to be diagnosed by the classifier with high specificity and sensitivity in both the original and validation cohorts. A total of about 150 TCR beta chains were listed by the study as associated with cytomegalovirus. In vitro tests confirmed that a few of the cytomegalovirus-associated TCR beta chains recognize cytomegalovirus antigens. Most TCR sequences were seen in very few donors, while some public TCRs were found in many individuals. According to the authors, the approach could potentially be generalized to other disease states and immunological phenotypes. A later analysis lacked HLA typing for the validation cohort, so it scored co-occurrence in that cohort across all 130 or so repertoires. In a later analysis, TCRs clustered in the first cohort were found to also tend to co-occur in the roughly 120 validation repertoires, with 94% of cluster scores above 0.

Library construction relied on the immunoSEQ multiplex PCR assay. Per the source publication's procedure: A statistical classification framework was developed to diagnose cytomegalovirus status using the catalog of TCR beta chain sequences. Sourced from immuneACCESS, this table was stored by TCRdb with only in-frame sequences that have V and J called. A share of the clones is absent; for the studies checked, an unresolved V gene accounts for under half, and the remainder has no known explanation. V and J calls and clone size follow that table, whereas D and trimming were derived from the DNA. Present in this sample are 250,000 or so clones, 80% to 90% of which were seen just once. The leading ten clones occupy about 2.8% of the sample.

This sequence uses TRBV5-1 and TRBJ2-5; tentative D gene TRBD2, with 6 bases matching. Input material: PBMCs. This clonotype was sampled from a man aged 18-30 years in good health and CMV-seronegative. CDR3 protein: CASSLNPRGAGETQYF. The nucleotide sequence is TGCGCCAGCAGCTTGAACCCTCGCGGGGCGGGGGAGACCCAGTACTTC.